The 5 T cell receptor beta chains in this list originate from one sample, sequenced in a study of tumour-infiltrating T cells in Burkitt lymphoma. The table came from immunoSEQ multiplex PCR; TCRdb's copy has only in-frame clones and leaves some out. The data hold 46,000 or so clones, with less than 35% observed a single time. Sequencing input: tumor tissue. The receptor source for this set is a human donor with Burkitt lymphoma.

The chain links TRBV7-3 to TRBJ1-2, with 7 bases matching TRBD1. The CDR3 is 15 amino acids. The V gene end was trimmed by 5 bases and the J gene end by 3 bases; junction bases not matched to a gene: 9. The germline V gene has CDR1 SGHTA and CDR2 FQGTGA. The CDR3 region is CASSPTGVEDYGYTF. Here the CDR3 DNA reads TGTGCCAGCAGCCCCACAGGGGTTGAAGACTATGGCTACACCTTC.

The chain combines TRBV7-8 with TRBJ2-7, with TRBD2 as a possible D gene (7 bases). CDR3 length equals 14 residues. Trimming shortened V by 5 bases and J by 7 bases, and 18 bases separated the two germline ends. CDR1 is SGHVS and CDR2 is FQNEAQ in the germline V gene. The CDR3 reads CASSNPRGGEEQYF. In DNA, the CDR3 is TGTGCCAGCAGCAATCCGAGGGGGGGGGAAGAGCAGTACTTC.

The chain links TRBV19 to TRBJ1-1, with D possibly TRBD1 on 5 matching bases. The CDR3 runs to 14 residues. The germline CDR1 and CDR2 sequences are LNHDA and SQIVND (reference sequence). Deletions cut 5 bases from V and 4 bases from J, with 14 bases between. CDR3 in amino acids: CASSVRDSLTEAFF. The CDR3 bases are TGTGCCAGTAGTGTAAGGGACTCGCTCACTGAAGCTTTCTTT.

This CDR3 reads CASSSGDSLNSPLHF. DNA of the CDR3: TGCGCCAGCAGCTCGGGGGACAGCCTTAATTCACCCCTCCACTTT. J is TRBJ1-6 and V is TRBV5-1, with 7 bases matching TRBD1. Germline CDR1 SGHRS, CDR2 YFSETQ. The CDR3 spans 15 residues. J was trimmed by 6 bases and V by 3 bases; bases with no gene match: 6. The whole variable domain, filled in from reference TRBV5-1 and TRBJ1-6, reads KAGVTQTPRYLIKTRGQQVTLSCSPISGHRSVSWYQQTPGQGLQFLFEYFSETQRNKGNFPGRFSGRQFSNSRSEMNVSTLELGDSALYLCASSSGDSLNSPLHFGNGTRLTVT.

The chain links TRBV7-7 to TRBJ2-7; 11 positions match TRBD1. CDR3 length: 15 amino acids. Trimming took 1 base from V and 4 from J; bases not matched to a gene: 3. Germline CDR1 reads SSHAT; CDR2 reads FNYEAQ (reference sequence). The CDR3 reads CASSLGTGGAYEQYF. CDR3 in DNA: TGTGCCAGCAGCTTAGGGACAGGGGGCGCGTACGAGCAGTACTTC.